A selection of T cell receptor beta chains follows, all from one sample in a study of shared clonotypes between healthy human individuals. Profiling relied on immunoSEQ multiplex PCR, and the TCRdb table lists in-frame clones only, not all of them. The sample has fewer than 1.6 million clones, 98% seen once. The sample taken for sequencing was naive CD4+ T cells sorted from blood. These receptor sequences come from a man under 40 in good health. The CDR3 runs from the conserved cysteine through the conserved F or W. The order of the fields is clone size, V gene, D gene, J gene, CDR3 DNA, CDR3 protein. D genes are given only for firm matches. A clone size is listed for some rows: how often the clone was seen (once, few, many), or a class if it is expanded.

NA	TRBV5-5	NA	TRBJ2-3	TGTGCCAGCAGCTTGGGGGGCGTCCCGCTCAATACGCAGTATTTT	CASSLGGVPLNTQYF
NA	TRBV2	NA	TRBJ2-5	TGTGCCAGCAGTCGACTCCAACAGGTACACCAAGAGACCCAGTACTTC	CASSRLQQVHQETQYF
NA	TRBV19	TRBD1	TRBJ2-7	TGTGCCAGTAGTATGTTCGGCAGGGGGAACGAGCAGTACTTC	CASSMFGRGNEQYF
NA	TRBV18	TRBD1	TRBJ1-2	TGTGCCAGCTCAACATTAGAACCTTCCGGGACAGGGTCCGCCTATGGCTACACCTTC	CASSTLEPSGTGSAYGYTF
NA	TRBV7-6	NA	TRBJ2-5	TGTGCCAGCAGCTTTAACCACCAAGAGACCCAGTACTTC	CASSFNHQETQYF
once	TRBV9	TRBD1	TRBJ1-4	TGTGCCAGCAGCCGACAGGGGGTAACTAATGAAAAACTGTTTTTT	CASSRQGVTNEKLFF
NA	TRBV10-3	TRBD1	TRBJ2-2	TGTGCCATCAGGACAGGGGGCGCGAGAGGTACCGGGGAGCTGTTTTTT	CAIRTGGARGTGELFF
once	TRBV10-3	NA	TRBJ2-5	TGTGCCATCAGTGCAGGGAAAGAGACCCAGTACTTC	CAISAGKETQYF
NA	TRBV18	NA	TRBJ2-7	TGTGCCAGCTCACCCCTGGCACAGGGTACCTACGAGCAGTACTTC	CASSPLAQGTYEQYF
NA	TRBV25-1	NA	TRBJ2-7	TGTGCCAGCAGTGAATACCGACTCTACAAGCAGTACTTC	CASSEYRLYKQYF
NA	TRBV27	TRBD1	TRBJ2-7	TGTGCCAGCAGAAACGAACAGGGGACGAGCTCCTACGAGCAGTACTTC	CASRNEQGTSSYEQYF
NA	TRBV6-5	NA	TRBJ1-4	TGTGCCAGCAGTTACGTTGGCAGGGGAGGGGAAAAACTGTTTTTT	CASSYVGRGGEKLFF
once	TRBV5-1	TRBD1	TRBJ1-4	TGCGCCAGCAGCTTGGCCTCGGGACAGGGAGGCGAAAAACTGTTTTTT	CASSLASGQGGEKLFF
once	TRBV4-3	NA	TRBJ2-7	TGCGCCAGCAGCCAGTCGACAGGAGTCTACGAGCAGTACTTC	CASSQSTGVYEQYF
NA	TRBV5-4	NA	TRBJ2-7	TGTGCCAGCAGCTCCTCGATCTACGAGCAGTACTTC	CASSSSIYEQYF
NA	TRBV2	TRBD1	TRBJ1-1	TGTGCCAGCCTAAGGGGGCAGGGGGGCACTGAAGCTTTCTTT	CASLRGQGGTEAFF
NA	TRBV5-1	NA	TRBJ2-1	TGCGCCAGCAGCCCAGGGACTGACCTAGGCAATGAGCAGTTCTTC	CASSPGTDLGNEQFF
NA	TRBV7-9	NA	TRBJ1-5	TGTGCCAGCAGTCGAGTCGAGGGAATCGGCAATCAGCCCCAGCATTTT	CASSRVEGIGNQPQHF
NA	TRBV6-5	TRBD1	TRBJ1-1	TGTGCCAGCCGACAGGGGGGGAACACTGAAGCTTTCTTT	CASRQGGNTEAFF
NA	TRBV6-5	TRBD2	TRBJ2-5	TGTGCCAGCAGGAAGGGACTAGTTGAGGAGACCCAGTACTTC	CASRKGLVEETQYF
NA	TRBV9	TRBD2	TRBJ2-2	TGTGCCAGCAGCGCCCCTCCCACTAGCGGGAGGAACACCGGGGAGCTGTTTTTT	CASSAPPTSGRNTGELFF
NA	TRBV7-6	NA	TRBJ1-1	TGTGCCAGCAGCCTATCAGAGAACACTGAAGCTTTCTTT	CASSLSENTEAFF
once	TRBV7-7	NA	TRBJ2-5	TGTGCCAGCAGCTACAGGGCTCTGGAGACCCAGTACTTC	CASSYRALETQYF
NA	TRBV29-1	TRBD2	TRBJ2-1	TGCAGCGTTGAGAGGCGGGAGCGCGATGAGCAGTTCTTC	CSVERRERDEQFF
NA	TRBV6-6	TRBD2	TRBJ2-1	TGTGCCAGCAGTTACACTAGCGGGAGTCGGGATGAGCAGTTCTTC	CASSYTSGSRDEQFF
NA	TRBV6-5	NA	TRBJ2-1	TGTGCCAGCAGTTACACTGCGTTGAATGAGCAGTTCTTC	CASSYTALNEQFF
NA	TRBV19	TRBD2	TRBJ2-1	TGTGCCAACGGGACTAGGTACAATGAGCAGTTCTTC	CANGTRYNEQFF
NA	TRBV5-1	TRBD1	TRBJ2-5	TGCGCCAGCAGGGGGCCCGGGACAGGGAGGGAGACCCAGTACTTC	CASRGPGTGRETQYF
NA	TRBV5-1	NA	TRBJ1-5	TGCGCCAGCAGCTTGGAGGGAAGGAATCAGCCCCAGCATTTT	CASSLEGRNQPQHF
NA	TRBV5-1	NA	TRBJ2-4	TGCGCCAGCAGCCCGGGACGGATAAAAAACATTCAGTACTTC	CASSPGRIKNIQYF
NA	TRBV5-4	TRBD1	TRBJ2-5	TGTGCCAGCAGCCCGGGAGCGGGACAGGGAGGGGAGACCCAGTACTTC	CASSPGAGQGGETQYF
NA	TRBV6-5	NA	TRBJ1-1	TGTGCCAGCAGGGACAGTGTGAACACTGAAGCTTTCTTT	CASRDSVNTEAFF
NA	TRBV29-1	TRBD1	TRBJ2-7	TGCAGCGTCCTTACGGGACAGGGGGCCGGCGAGCAGTACTTC	CSVLTGQGAGEQYF
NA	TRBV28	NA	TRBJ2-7	TGTGCCAGCAGTTCAAGGATTTACGAGCAGTACTTC	CASSSRIYEQYF
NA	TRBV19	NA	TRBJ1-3	TGTGCCAGTAGTATACGGGGAAACTCTGGAAACACCATATATTTT	CASSIRGNSGNTIYF
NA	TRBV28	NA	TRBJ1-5	TGTGCCAGCAGTTTAGCAAGCCTTACATCCCATTTT	CASSLASLTSHF
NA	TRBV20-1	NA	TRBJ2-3	TGCAGTGCTAGAGAGGTTTCCCCGCAGTATTTT	CSAREVSPQYF
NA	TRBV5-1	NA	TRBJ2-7	TGCGCCAGCAGCTTGGACGACTACGAGCAGTACTTC	CASSLDDYEQYF
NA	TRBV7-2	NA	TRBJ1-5	TGTGCCAGCAGCTTACAGGTTAATCAGCCCCAGCATTTT	CASSLQVNQPQHF
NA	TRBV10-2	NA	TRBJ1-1	TGCGCCAGCAGTTGGTTTTCAGAGATCACTGAAGCTTTCTTT	CASSWFSEITEAFF
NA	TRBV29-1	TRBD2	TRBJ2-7	TGCAGCGTGGCCGGGACTAGCTCATACGAGCAGTACTTC	CSVAGTSSYEQYF
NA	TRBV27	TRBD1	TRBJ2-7	TGTGCCAGCAGTACCCCTTCCCGGGACAGGGGTTGGGAGCAGTACTTC	CASSTPSRDRGWEQYF
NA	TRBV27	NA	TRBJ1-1	TGTGCCAGCAGTTTGAGTAAGGGGAAGGAAGCTTTCTTT	CASSLSKGKEAFF
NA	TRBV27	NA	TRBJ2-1	TGTGCCAGCAGTTTTTGGGGGCGCAGAGATGAGCAGTTCTTC	CASSFWGRRDEQFF
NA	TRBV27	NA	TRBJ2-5	TGTGCCAGCAGCCGACTTGGGTACCAAGAGACCCAGTACTTC	CASSRLGYQETQYF
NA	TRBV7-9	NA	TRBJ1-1	TGTGCCAGCAGCTTTTTAGGGGATTCTGAAGCTTTCTTT	CASSFLGDSEAFF
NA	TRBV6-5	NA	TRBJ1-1	TGTGCCAGCAGTCCCGGCCGTATCGCTGAAGCTTTCTTT	CASSPGRIAEAFF
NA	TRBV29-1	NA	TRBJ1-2	TGCAGCGTTGAAGACGACGGAAATGGCGGCTACACCTTC	CSVEDDGNGGYTF
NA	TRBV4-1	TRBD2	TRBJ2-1	TGCGCCAGCAGCCCCCAAGGGCTAGCGGGAGGTCGGAATGAGCAGTTCTTC	CASSPQGLAGGRNEQFF
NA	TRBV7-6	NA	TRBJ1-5	TGTGCCAGCAGCTTAGCTTTAAGAGTTCAGCCCCAGCATTTT	CASSLALRVQPQHF